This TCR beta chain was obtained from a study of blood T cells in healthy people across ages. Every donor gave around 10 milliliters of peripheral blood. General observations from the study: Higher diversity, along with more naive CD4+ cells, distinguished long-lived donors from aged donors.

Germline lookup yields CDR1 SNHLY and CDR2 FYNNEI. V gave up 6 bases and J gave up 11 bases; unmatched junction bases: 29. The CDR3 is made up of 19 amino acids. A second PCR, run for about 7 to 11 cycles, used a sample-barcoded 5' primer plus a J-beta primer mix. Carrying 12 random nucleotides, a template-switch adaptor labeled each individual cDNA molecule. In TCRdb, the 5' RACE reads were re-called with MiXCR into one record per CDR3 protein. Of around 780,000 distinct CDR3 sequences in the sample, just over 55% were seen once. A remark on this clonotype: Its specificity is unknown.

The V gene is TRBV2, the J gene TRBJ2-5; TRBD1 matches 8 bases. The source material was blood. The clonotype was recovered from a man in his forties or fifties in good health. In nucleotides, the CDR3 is TGTGCCAGCAGCAACCCTAAACAGGGGGACCGACCCCGTTACAATGAGCAGTACTTC. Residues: CASSNPKQGDRPRYNEQYF. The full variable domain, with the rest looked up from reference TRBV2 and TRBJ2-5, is EPEVTQTPSHQVTQMGQEVILRCVPISNHLYFYWYRQILGQKVEFLVSFYNNEISEKSEIFDDQFSVERPDGSNFTLKIRSTKLEDSAMYFCASSNPKQGDRPRYNEQYFGPGTRLLVL.